This T cell receptor (beta chain) was sequenced for a study of blood T cell repertoires in COVID-19. The wider study: From T cells, B-cell-depleted T cells, or PBMCs came the material, which was cDNA or gDNA.

The CDR3 is made up of 13 amino acids. The V end lost 0 bases, the J end lost 1 base, and 3 bases lay between the germline ends. Germline CDR1 and CDR2: SGHTA and FQGTGA. Under the authors' procedure: It was from reference gene primer amplification that nucleated cell counts were estimated. Measured with immunoSEQ multiplex PCR; TCRdb has only the in-frame clones, and not every one. The V and J calls and clone size are taken from that table; D and trimming were inferred from the DNA. The sample lists about 110,000 clones, over 75% occurring once. The sample comprised peripheral blood. The chain links TRBV7-3 to TRBJ1-1, with unresolved D. The source is a human donor in a cohort sampled during active COVID-19. The CDR3 loop reads CASSLTRNTEAFF. The DNA for the CDR3 is TGTGCCAGCAGCTTAACCAGGAACACTGAAGCTTTCTTT.